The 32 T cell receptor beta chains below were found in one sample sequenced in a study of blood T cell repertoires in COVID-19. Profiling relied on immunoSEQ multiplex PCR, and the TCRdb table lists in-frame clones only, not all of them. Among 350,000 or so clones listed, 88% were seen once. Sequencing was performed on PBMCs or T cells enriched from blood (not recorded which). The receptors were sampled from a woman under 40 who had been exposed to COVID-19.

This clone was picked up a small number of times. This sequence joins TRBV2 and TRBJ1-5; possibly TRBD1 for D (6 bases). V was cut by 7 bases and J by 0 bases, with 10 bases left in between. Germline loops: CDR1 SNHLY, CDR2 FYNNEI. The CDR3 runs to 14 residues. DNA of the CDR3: TGTGCCAGCAAAACAGGGTATAGCAATCAGCCCCAGCATTTT. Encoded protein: CASKTGYSNQPQHF.

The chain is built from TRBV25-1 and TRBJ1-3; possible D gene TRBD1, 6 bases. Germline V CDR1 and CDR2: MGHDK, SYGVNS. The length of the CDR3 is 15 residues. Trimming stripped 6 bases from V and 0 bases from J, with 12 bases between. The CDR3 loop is CASSWDMSSGNTIYF. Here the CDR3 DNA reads TGTGCCAGCAGCTGGGACATGAGCTCTGGAAACACCATATATTTT.

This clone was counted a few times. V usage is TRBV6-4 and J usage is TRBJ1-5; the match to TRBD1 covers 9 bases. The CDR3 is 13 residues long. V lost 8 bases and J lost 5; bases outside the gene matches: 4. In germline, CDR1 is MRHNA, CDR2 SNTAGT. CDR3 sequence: CASSQGADQPQHF. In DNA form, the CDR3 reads TGTGCCAGCTCACAGGGGGCAGATCAGCCCCAGCATTTT.

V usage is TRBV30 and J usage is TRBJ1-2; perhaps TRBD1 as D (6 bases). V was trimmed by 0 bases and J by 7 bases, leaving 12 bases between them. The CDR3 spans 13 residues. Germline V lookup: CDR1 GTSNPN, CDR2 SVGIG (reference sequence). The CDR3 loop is CAWSVKQGRGYTF. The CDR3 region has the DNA TGTGCCTGGAGTGTTAAACAGGGACGTGGCTACACCTTC.

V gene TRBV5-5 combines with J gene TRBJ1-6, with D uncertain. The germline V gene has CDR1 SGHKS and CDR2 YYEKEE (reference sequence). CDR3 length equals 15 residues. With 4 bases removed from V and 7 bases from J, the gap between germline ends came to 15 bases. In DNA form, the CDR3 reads TGTGCCAGCAGCGCCGTGAGGGTGCAAAATTCACCCCTCCACTTT. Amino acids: CASSAVRVQNSPLHF.

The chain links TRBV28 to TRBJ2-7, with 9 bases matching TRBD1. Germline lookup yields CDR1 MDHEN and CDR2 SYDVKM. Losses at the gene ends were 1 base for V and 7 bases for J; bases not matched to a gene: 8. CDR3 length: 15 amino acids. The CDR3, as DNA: TGTGCCAGCAGTTTATCGGGACAGGGTTTCGGGGAGCAGTACTTC. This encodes CASSLSGQGFGEQYF.

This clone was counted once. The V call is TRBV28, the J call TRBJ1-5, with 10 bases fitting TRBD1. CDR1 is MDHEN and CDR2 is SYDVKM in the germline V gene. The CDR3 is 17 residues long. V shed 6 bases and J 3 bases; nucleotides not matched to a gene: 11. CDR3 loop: CASSLTLGTGVNQPQHF. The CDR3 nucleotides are TGTGCCAGCAGCCTTACCCTAGGGACAGGGGTCAATCAGCCCCAGCATTTT. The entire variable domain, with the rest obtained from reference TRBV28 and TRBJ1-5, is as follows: DVKVTQSSRYLVKRTGEKVFLECVQDMDHENMFWYRQDPGLGLRLIYFSYDVKMKEKGDIPEGYSVSREKKERFSLILESASTNQTSMYLCASSLTLGTGVNQPQHFGDGTRLSIL.

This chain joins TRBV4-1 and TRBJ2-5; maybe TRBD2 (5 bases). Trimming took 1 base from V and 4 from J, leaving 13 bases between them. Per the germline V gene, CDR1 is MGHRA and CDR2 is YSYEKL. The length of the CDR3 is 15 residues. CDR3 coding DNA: TGCGCCAGCAGCCAAGTCGGACTCCCAGTAGAGACCCAGTACTTC. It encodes CASSQVGLPVETQYF.

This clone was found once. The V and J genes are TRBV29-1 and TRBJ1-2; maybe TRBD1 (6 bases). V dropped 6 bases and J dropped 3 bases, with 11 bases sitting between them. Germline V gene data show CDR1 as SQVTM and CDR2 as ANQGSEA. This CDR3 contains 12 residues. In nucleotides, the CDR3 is TGCAGCGTCCTGGGACAAGACTATGGCTACACCTTC. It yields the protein CSVLGQDYGYTF.

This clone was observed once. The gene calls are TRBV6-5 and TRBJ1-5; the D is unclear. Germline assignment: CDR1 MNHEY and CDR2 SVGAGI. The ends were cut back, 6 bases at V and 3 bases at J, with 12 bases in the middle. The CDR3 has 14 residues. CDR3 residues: CASREGAHNQPQHF. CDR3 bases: TGTGCCAGCAGGGAGGGAGCCCACAATCAGCCCCAGCATTTT.

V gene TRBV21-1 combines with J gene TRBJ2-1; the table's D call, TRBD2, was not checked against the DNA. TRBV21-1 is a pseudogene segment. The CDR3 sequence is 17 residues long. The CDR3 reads CASSKLEREGPYNEQFF. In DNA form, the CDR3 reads TGTGCCAGCAGCAAACTCGAGCGGGAGGGACCCTACAATGAGCAGTTCTTC.

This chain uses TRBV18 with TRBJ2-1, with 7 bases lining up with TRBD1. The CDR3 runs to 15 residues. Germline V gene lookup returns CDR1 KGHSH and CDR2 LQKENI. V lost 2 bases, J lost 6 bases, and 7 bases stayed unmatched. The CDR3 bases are TGTGCCAGCTCACCAGCCGGGGACAGTATCAATGAGCAGTTCTTC. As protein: CASSPAGDSINEQFF.

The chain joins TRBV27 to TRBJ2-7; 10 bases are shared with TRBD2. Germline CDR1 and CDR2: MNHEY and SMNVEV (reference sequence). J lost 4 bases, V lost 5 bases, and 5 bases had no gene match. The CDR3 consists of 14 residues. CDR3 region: CASSTLAGDYEQYF. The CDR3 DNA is TGTGCCAGCAGTACCCTAGCGGGAGATTACGAGCAGTACTTC.

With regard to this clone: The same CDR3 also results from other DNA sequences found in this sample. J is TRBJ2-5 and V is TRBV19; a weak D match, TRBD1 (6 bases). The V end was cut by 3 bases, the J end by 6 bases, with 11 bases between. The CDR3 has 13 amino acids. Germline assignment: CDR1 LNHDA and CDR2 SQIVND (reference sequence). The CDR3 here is CASSIGQGKTQYF. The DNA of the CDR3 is TGTGCCAGTAGTATCGGTCAGGGGAAGACCCAGTACTTC.

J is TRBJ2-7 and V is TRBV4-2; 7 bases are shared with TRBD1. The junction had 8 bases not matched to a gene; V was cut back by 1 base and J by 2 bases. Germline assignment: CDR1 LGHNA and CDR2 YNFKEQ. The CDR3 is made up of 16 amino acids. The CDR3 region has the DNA TGTGCCAGCAGCCAAGCAGCGACAGGGATTACCTACGAGCAGTACTTC. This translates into CASSQAATGITYEQYF.

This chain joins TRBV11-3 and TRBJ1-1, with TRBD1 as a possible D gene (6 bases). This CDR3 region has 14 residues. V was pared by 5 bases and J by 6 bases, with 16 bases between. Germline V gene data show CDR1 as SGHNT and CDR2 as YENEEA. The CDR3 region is CASSPQGERAEAFF. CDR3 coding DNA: TGTGCCAGCAGCCCACAGGGTGAAAGGGCTGAAGCTTTCTTT.

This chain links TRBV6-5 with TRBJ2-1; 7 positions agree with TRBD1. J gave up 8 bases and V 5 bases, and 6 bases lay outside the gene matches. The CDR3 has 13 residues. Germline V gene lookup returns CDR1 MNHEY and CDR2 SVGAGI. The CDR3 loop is CASSPKGAHEQFF. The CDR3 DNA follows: TGTGCCAGCAGTCCGAAGGGGGCCCATGAGCAGTTCTTC.

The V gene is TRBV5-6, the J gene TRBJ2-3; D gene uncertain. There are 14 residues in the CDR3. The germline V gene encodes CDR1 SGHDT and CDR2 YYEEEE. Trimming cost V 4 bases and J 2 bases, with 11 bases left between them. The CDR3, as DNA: TGTGCCAGCAGCGAACAGATTTCCACAGATACGCAGTATTTT. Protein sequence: CASSEQISTDTQYF.

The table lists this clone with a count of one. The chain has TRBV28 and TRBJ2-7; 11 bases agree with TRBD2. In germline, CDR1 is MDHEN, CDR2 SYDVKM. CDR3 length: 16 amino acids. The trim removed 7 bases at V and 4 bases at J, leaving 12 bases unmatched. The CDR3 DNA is TGTGCCAGCAACTCCCCTGTAGCGGGAGGGCCATACGAGCAGTACTTC. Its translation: CASNSPVAGGPYEQYF.

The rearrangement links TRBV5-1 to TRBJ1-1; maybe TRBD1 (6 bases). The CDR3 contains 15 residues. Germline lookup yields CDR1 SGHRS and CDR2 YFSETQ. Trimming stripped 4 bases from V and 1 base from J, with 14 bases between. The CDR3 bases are TGCGCCAGCAGCCTGACACAGGGTTGGAACACTGAAGCTTTCTTT. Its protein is CASSLTQGWNTEAFF.

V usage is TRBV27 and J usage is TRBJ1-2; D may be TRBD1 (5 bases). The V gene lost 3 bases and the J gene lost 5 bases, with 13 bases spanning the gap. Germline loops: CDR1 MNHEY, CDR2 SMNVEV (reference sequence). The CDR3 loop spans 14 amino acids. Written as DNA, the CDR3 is TGTGCCAGCAGTTTCAGGGAGGATGGATATGGCTACACCTTC. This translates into CASSFREDGYGYTF.

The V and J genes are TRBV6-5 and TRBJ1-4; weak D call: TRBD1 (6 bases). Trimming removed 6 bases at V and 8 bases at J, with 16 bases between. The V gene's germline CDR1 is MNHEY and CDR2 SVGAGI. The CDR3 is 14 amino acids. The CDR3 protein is CASSVRGGREKLFF. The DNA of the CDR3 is TGTGCCAGCAGCGTCAGGGGAGGGAGGGAAAAACTGTTTTTT.

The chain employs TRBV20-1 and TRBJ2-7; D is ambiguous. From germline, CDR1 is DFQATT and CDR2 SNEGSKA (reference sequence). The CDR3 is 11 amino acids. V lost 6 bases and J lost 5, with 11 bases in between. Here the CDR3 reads CSALQDNEQYF. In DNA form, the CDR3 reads TGCAGTGCCCTACAAGACAACGAGCAGTACTTC.

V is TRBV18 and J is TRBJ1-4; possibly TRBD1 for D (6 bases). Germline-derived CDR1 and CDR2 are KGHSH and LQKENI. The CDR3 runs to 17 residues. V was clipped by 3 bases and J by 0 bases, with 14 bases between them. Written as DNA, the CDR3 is TGTGCCAGCTCACCCCAGACAGGACAAACAACTAATGAAAAACTGTTTTTT. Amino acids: CASSPQTGQTTNEKLFF.

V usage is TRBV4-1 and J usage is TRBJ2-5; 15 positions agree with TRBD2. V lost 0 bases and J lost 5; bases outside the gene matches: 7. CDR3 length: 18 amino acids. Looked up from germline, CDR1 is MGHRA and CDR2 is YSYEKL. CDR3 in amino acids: CASSQDSGTSGRSETQYF. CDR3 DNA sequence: TGCGCCAGCAGCCAAGATTCCGGGACTAGCGGGAGGTCGGAGACCCAGTACTTC.

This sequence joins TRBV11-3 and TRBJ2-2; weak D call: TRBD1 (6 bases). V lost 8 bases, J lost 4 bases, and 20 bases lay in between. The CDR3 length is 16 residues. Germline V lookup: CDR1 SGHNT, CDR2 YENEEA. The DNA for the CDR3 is TGTGCCAGCTCCCCCCCCGGACAGATTTTCACCGGGGAGCTGTTTTTT. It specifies CASSPPGQIFTGELFF.

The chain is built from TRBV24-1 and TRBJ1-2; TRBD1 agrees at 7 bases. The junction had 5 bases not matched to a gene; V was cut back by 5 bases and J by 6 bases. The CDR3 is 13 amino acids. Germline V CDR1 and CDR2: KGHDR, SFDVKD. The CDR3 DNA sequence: TGTGCCACCAGTGCCGAACAGGGGAATGGCTACACCTTC. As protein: CATSAEQGNGYTF.

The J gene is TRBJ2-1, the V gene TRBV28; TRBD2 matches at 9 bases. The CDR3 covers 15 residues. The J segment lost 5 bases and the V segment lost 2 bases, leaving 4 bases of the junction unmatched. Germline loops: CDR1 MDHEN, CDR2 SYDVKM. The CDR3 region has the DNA TGTGCCAGCAGTTTAGCTAGCGGGATCAACAATGAGCAGTTCTTC. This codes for CASSLASGINNEQFF.

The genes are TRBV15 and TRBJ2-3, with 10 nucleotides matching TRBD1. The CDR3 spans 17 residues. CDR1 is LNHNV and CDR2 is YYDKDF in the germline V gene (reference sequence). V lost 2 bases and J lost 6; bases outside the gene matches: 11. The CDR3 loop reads CATSRFQTGGLKDTQYF. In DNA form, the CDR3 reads TGTGCCACCAGCAGATTCCAGACAGGGGGCCTAAAGGATACGCAGTATTTT.

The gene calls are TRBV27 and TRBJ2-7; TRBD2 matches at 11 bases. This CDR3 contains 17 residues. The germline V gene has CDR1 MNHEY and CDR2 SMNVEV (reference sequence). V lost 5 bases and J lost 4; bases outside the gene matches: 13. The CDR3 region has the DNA TGTGCCAGCAGTCCCCCGGGAATAGCGGGAGGGCCATACGAGCAGTACTTC. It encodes CASSPPGIAGGPYEQYF.

This chain's CDR3 is CASSIPGLADTGELFF. In nucleotides, the CDR3 is TGTGCCAGCAGCATACCAGGACTAGCGGATACCGGGGAGCTGTTTTTT. The V call is TRBV7-2, the J call TRBJ2-2, with TRBD2 matching 10 bases. Trimming at V came to 5 bases and at J to 5 bases, leaving 8 bases not matched to a gene. The germline gives CDR1 SGHTA, CDR2 FQGNSA. The CDR3 is 16 amino acids.

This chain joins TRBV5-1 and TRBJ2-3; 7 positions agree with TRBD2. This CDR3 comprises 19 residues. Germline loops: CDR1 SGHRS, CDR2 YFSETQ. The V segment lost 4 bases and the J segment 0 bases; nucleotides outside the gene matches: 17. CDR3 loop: CASSLSGVVTRSSTDTQYF. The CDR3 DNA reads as TGCGCCAGCAGCCTGAGCGGGGTGGTAACTCGCTCGAGCACAGATACGCAGTATTTT.